The entry that follows covers one T cell receptor (beta chain) sequence. The entry originates in a study of blood T cell repertoires in COVID-19. Looking at the study overall: Italy, Spain and the United States were the sources of the convalescent and acute COVID-19 samples. From T cells, B-cell-depleted T cells, or PBMCs came the material, which was cDNA or gDNA.

The V gene end was trimmed by 8 bases and the J gene end by 1 base; junction bases not matched to a gene: 3. CDR3 length: 13 amino acids. Germline CDR1 SNHLY, CDR2 FYNNEI. Repertoires were generated with immunoSEQ multiplex PCR, while TCRdb's copy carries only in-frame clones and drops some. Among 80,000 to 90,000 clones listed, around 80% were seen once. Source material: peripheral blood. The TCR sequence derives from a woman at least 80 years old with acute or convalescent COVID-19. The chain is built from TRBV2 and TRBJ2-3, with TRBD2 matching over 7 bases. The CDR3 sequence: CASGGGGTDTQYF. The CDR3 nucleotides are TGTGCCAGCGGCGGGGGAGGCACAGATACGCAGTATTTT.